The 26 T cell receptor beta chains in this list originate from one sample, sequenced in a study of control samples from healthy donors and cancer patients. TCRdb's table, derived via immunoSEQ multiplex PCR, lists solely in-frame clones and lacks some. In the table there are tens of thousands of clones, around 90% of which are singletons. Sequenced sample: PBMCs. The receptors shown here come from a man aged 55-75 years with colorectal cancer.

The rearrangement links TRBV7-9 to TRBJ2-1; D not certain. Germline V CDR1 and CDR2: SEHNR, FQNEAQ (reference sequence). CDR3 size: 13 residues. Between the trimmed V and J ends, which lost 3 bases and 5 bases, there was a span of 8 bases. CDR3 nucleotides: TGTGCCAGCAGCTTGAATCCCAACAATGAGCAGTTCTTC. Protein product: CASSLNPNNEQFF.

The chain combines TRBV30 with TRBJ1-2; a weak D match, TRBD1 (5 bases). The length of the CDR3 is 14 residues. CDR1 is GTSNPN and CDR2 is SVGIG in the germline V gene (reference sequence). Trimming stripped 3 bases from V and 4 bases from J, with 15 bases between. CDR3: CAWRGRAPVYGYTF. The CDR3 DNA reads as TGTGCCTGGAGGGGGCGGGCGCCGGTCTATGGCTACACCTTC.

V is TRBV5-1 and J is TRBJ2-7; 10 nucleotides match TRBD1. The germline V gene encodes CDR1 SGHRS and CDR2 YFSETQ. This CDR3 contains 15 residues. After removal of 4 bases from V and 2 bases from J, the junction contained 6 bases not matched to a gene. As DNA, the CDR3 is TGCGCCAGCAGCCTGGGACAGGGGTCAACCTACGAGCAGTACTTC. Its translation is CASSLGQGSTYEQYF.

This rearrangement joins TRBV10-3 to TRBJ1-6; D is undetermined. From germline, CDR1 is ENHRY and CDR2 SYGVKD. V gave up 6 bases and J gave up 7 bases, with 13 bases separating them. The CDR3 covers 14 residues. The CDR3 bases are TGTGCCATCAGCGGGGTTACGGAGAATTCACCCCTCCACTTT. As protein: CAISGVTENSPLHF.

V gene TRBV9 combines with J gene TRBJ2-2; 8 bases match TRBD1. The CDR3 is made up of 13 amino acids. Germline loops: CDR1 SGDLS, CDR2 YYNGEE. The trim removed 3 bases at V and 5 bases at J, leaving 0 bases unmatched. The CDR3 protein is CASSGQGTGELFF. The CDR3 region has the DNA TGTGCCAGCAGCGGACAGGGGACCGGGGAGCTGTTTTTT.

The chain combines TRBV7-9 with TRBJ2-5, with D tentatively TRBD1 (6 bases). Trimming shortened V by 4 bases and J by 5 bases, and 17 bases separated the two germline ends. Germline V gene data show CDR1 as SEHNR and CDR2 as FQNEAQ (reference sequence). The CDR3 runs to 15 residues. For the CDR3, the DNA is TGTGCCAGCAGCTCCCCCGGGACACAAAGGGAGACCCAGTACTTC. Protein sequence: CASSSPGTQRETQYF. Filled out from reference TRBV7-9 and TRBJ2-5, the complete variable domain reads DTGVSQNPRHKITKRGQNVTFRCDPISEHNRLYWYRQTLGQGPEFLTYFQNEAQLEKSRLLSDRFSAERPKGSFSTLEIQRTEQGDSAMYLCASSSPGTQRETQYFGPGTRLLVL.

The sample holds one count of this clone. The chain has TRBV7-9 and TRBJ2-3; D not certain. Germline CDR1 is SEHNR and CDR2 is FQNEAQ (reference sequence). Trimming pared 5 bases from V and 2 bases from J, leaving 5 bases between. The CDR3 has 12 amino acids. CDR3 coding DNA: TGTGCCAGCAGCCCCCACACAGATACGCAGTATTTT. Translated: CASSPHTDTQYF.

J is TRBJ2-7 and V is TRBV5-5; the D is unclear. The germline V and J ends were trimmed by 7 bases and 5 bases, with 16 bases remaining between them. The CDR3 extends over 13 amino acids. The germline V gene has CDR1 SGHKS and CDR2 YYEKEE (reference sequence). This CDR3 reads CASSTGEEHEQYF. Here the CDR3 DNA reads TGTGCCAGCTCCACTGGGGAAGAGCACGAGCAGTACTTC.

Of note for this clone: One end of the junction fails to match germline, which may point to a read error. This chain uses TRBV6-5 with TRBJ1-2, with unresolved D. This CDR3 is built from 14 residues. Per germline, CDR1 MNHEY and CDR2 SVGAGI. In nucleotides, the CDR3 is TGTGCCAGCAGTGACTCCACAGAGAACTATGGCTACACCTTC. It specifies CASSDSTENYGYTF.

This chain links TRBV9 with TRBJ2-1; 7 bases line up with TRBD2. This CDR3 spans 15 amino acids. The trim removed 4 bases at V and 3 bases at J, leaving 7 bases unmatched. Germline V gene data show CDR1 as SGDLS and CDR2 as YYNGEE. The CDR3 loop reads CASSTRGDLYNEQFF. The CDR3, as DNA: TGTGCCAGCAGCACCCGGGGGGACCTCTACAATGAGCAGTTCTTC.

The genes are TRBV2 and TRBJ2-3; a weak D match, TRBD2 (6 bases). This CDR3 is built from 16 residues. The V end was cut by 1 base, the J end by 0 bases, with 11 bases between. CDR1 SNHLY and CDR2 FYNNEI come from the germline V gene. In DNA form, the CDR3 reads TGTGCCAGCAGTGAAGAACGACTAGTAAGCACAGATACGCAGTATTTT. As protein: CASSEERLVSTDTQYF.

V gene TRBV19 combines with J gene TRBJ1-4, with D possibly TRBD1 on 5 matching bases. In germline, CDR1 is LNHDA, CDR2 SQIVND (reference sequence). Trimming removed 5 bases at V and 8 bases at J, with 15 bases between. The CDR3 sequence is 14 residues long. CDR3 in amino acids: CASSSQGIGEKLFF. The CDR3 coding sequence is TGTGCCAGTAGTTCGCAGGGAATTGGGGAAAAACTGTTTTTT.

The rearrangement uses TRBV12-3 or TRBV12-4 and TRBJ2-7; D is uncertain. The germline V and J ends were trimmed by 5 bases and 1 base, with 6 bases remaining between them. CDR3 size: 12 residues. Here the CDR3 DNA reads TGTGCCAGCAGTGCCGTGTCCTACGAGCAGTACTTC. Amino acid sequence: CASSAVSYEQYF.

The chain combines TRBV9 with TRBJ2-2; TRBD2 is a possible D gene (5 bases). Germline loops: CDR1 SGDLS, CDR2 YYNGEE. The V and J ends lost 3 bases and 5 bases respectively, with 11 bases between them. The CDR3 has 14 residues. Here the CDR3 DNA reads TGTGCCAGCAGCGCGGAGAGGGTGACCGGGGAGCTGTTTTTT. This codes for CASSAERVTGELFF.

Only a few counts were recorded for this clone. The CDR3 DNA reads TGTGCCACGAGCCGGAGGCCGAGGGACGAGCAGTACTTC. Translation: CATSRRPRDEQYF. The chain links TRBV2 to TRBJ2-7, with TRBD2 as a possible D gene (5 bases). Per germline, CDR1 SNHLY and CDR2 FYNNEI. Trimming removed 10 bases at V and 5 bases at J, with 18 bases between. This CDR3 comprises 13 residues. The complete variable domain, with remaining parts taken from reference TRBV2 and TRBJ2-7, reads EPEVTQTPSHQVTQMGQEVILRCVPISNHLYFYWYRQILGQKVEFLVSFYNNEISEKSEIFDDQFSVERPDGSNFTLKIRSTKLEDSAMYFCATSRRPRDEQYFGPGTRLTVT.

This clone was picked up one time. The V call is TRBV4-2, the J call TRBJ1-5; D unresolved. There are 16 residues in the CDR3. CDR1 and CDR2 from the germline V gene are LGHNA and YNFKEQ. The V gene lost 0 bases and the J gene lost 1 base, with 10 bases spanning the gap. The CDR3 DNA reads as TGTGCCAGCAGCCAAGATCCAGGCAGGAGCAATCAGCCCCAGCATTTT. This sequence encodes CASSQDPGRSNQPQHF.

This rearrangement joins TRBV7-8 to TRBJ1-5; TRBD1 agrees at 8 bases. Trimming at V came to 5 bases and at J to 5 bases, leaving 8 bases not matched to a gene. Germline V lookup: CDR1 SGHVS, CDR2 FQNEAQ. The CDR3 has 15 amino acids. The CDR3 nucleotides read TGTGCCAGCAGCCCGGACAGGGTCCCCGATCAGCCCCAGCATTTT. Translated: CASSPDRVPDQPQHF.

The CDR3 here is CASRSQGSNQPQHF. The CDR3 DNA reads as TGCGCCAGCAGATCACAGGGGAGCAATCAGCCCCAGCATTTT. The chain couples TRBV10-2 to TRBJ1-5; 7 bases match TRBD1. Unmatched junction bases numbered 3, after V lost 6 bases and J lost 1 base. The CDR3 is 14 amino acids. CDR1 is WSHSY, CDR2 SAAADI, per germline.

The chain has TRBV2 and TRBJ1-2, with TRBD1 as a possible D gene (5 bases). This CDR3 spans 13 amino acids. Trimming left V 8 bases short and J 4 bases short, with 14 bases between. Germline CDR1 reads SNHLY; CDR2 reads FYNNEI. The CDR3 loop reads CASVTGTRYGYTF. The CDR3, as DNA: TGTGCCAGCGTGACCGGGACGCGCTATGGCTACACCTTC.

On this clone itself: Other DNA sequences in the same sample also yield this CDR3. The chain couples TRBV9 to TRBJ1-3; D is unclear. The germline V gene has CDR1 SGDLS and CDR2 YYNGEE. The CDR3 totals 14 residues. Between the trimmed V and J ends, which lost 2 bases and 1 base, there was a span of 7 bases. The CDR3 region has the DNA TGTGCCAGCAGCGTTGAAGGGTCTGGAAACACCATATATTTT. This gives the protein CASSVEGSGNTIYF.

The chain links TRBV4-1 to TRBJ1-6; D unresolved. The ends were cut back, 4 bases at V and 6 bases at J, with 10 bases in the middle. Per germline, CDR1 MGHRA and CDR2 YSYEKL. The CDR3 length is 14 residues. CDR3 coding DNA: TGCGCCAGCAGCCCCGGGATCATTAATTCACCCCTCCACTTT. Amino acids: CASSPGIINSPLHF.

This sequence joins TRBV30 and TRBJ1-2, with TRBD1 as a possible D gene (6 bases). CDR3 size: 13 residues. Trimming removed 3 bases at V and 7 bases at J, with 15 bases between. Germline lookup yields CDR1 GTSNPN and CDR2 SVGIG (reference sequence). DNA of the CDR3: TGTGCCTGGAGCGCCGGGACACTTTCTGGCTACACCTTC. This translates into CAWSAGTLSGYTF.

V gene TRBV7-9 combines with J gene TRBJ1-1; D is ambiguous. Germline-derived CDR1 and CDR2 are SEHNR and FQNEAQ (reference sequence). The CDR3 runs 13 residues. V lost 5 bases and J 3 bases, leaving 10 bases between the germline ends. The CDR3 nucleotides read TGTGCCAGCAGCCCGGTTGGGGACACTGAAGCTTTCTTT. Amino acid sequence: CASSPVGDTEAFF.

The chain uses TRBV7-7 and TRBJ2-7; 7 bases are a match to TRBD1. The CDR3 runs 11 residues. The germline gives CDR1 SSHAT, CDR2 FNYEAQ (reference sequence). V trimming: 8 bases; J trimming: 8 bases; junction bases outside the gene matches: 6. The CDR3 coding sequence is TGTGCCAGCGGGGACAGTCTAAAGCAGTACTTC. Its protein is CASGDSLKQYF.

This chain links TRBV28 with TRBJ2-7, with 8 bases fitting TRBD1. The CDR3 runs to 15 residues. Germline loops: CDR1 MDHEN, CDR2 SYDVKM. The V segment lost 6 bases and the J segment 0 bases; nucleotides outside the gene matches: 7. The CDR3 sequence: CASRSRQGSSYEQYF. The CDR3 DNA follows: TGTGCCAGCAGGTCTAGACAGGGGAGCTCCTACGAGCAGTACTTC.

V gene TRBV3-1 (or the pseudogene TRBV3-2) combines with J gene TRBJ1-2; D gene ambiguous. CDR3 length equals 11 residues. V lost 1 base to trimming and J lost 8 bases, with 5 bases between them. Germline CDR1 is LGHDT and CDR2 is YNNKEL (reference sequence). In DNA, the CDR3 is TGTGCCAGCAGCCAAGGAGCCGGCTACACCTTC. The encoded protein is CASSQGAGYTF.